The T cell receptor beta chain under discussion was sequenced for a study of OX40 agonist ivuxolimab in advanced cancers. In the study overall: The study gave patients intravenous ivuxolimab at 0.01 to 10 mg/kg every 2 weeks.

Produced via immunoSEQ multiplex PCR; TCRdb's table is partial and in-frame only. Among approximately 97,000 clones, 86% were seen once, and the ten largest hold 5.5%. This clone was seen a single time. Trimming cost V 11 bases and J 1 base, with 11 bases left between them. The CDR3 contains 12 residues. Germline CDR1 is MNHEY and CDR2 is SMNVEV (reference sequence). The TCR originated in an adult with an advanced solid tumor such as melanoma, head and neck, liver or kidney cancer. The gene calls are TRBV27 and TRBJ1-1, with D maybe TRBD1 (6 bases). This specimen consisted of CD4+ or CD8+ T cells sorted from blood, obtained in a trial of the OX40 agonist ivuxolimab. The CDR3: CASKTGNTEAFF. CDR3 sequence (DNA): TGTGCCTCCAAGACAGGGAACACTGAAGCTTTCTTT.